This T cell receptor beta chain was identified in a study of CD8+ T cells in alopecia areata. Findings and caveats of the study: Affected lesional scalp, above all in alopecia totalis/universalis, was more clonal than normal scalp.

RNA was isolated and reverse transcribed to cDNA, the sequencing template. Clones were read by immunoSEQ multiplex PCR, and TCRdb kept only the in-frame ones, dropping some. The table has under 150,000 clones, 62% seen once; the top ten hold about 40%. The sample holds one count of this clone. Its specificity is unknown. CDR3 length: 16 amino acids. J gave up 5 bases and V 2 bases, and 6 bases lay outside the gene matches. Germline assignment: CDR1 MDHEN and CDR2 SYDVKM. The specimen was CD8+ T cells sorted from blood. The chain recombines TRBV28 with TRBJ2-6; 7 positions agree with TRBD2. This sequence originates from a human donor in good health. CDR3 in amino acids: CASSLAGVGWANVLTF. The DNA of the CDR3 is TGTGCCAGCAGTTTAGCGGGAGTAGGCTGGGCCAACGTCCTGACTTTC.